Shown below are 23 T cell receptor beta chains from a single sample sequenced in a study of post-analysis software for immune sequencing data. Their specific antigens are unknown. Prepared libraries of TCR beta cDNA carried unique molecular identifiers. TCRdb fed the PCR reads into MiXCR, producing one record per CDR3 protein. The data contain about half a million distinct CDR3 sequences, approximately 45% of them singletons. General observations from the study: About five TRBV segments appeared more often in patients than in controls, and TRBV5-6, TRBV5-1 and TRBV20-1 were among these.

The sample comprised blood. The receptors were sampled from a girl aged 10 to 17 with multiple sclerosis.

This clonotype was detected only a few times. The rearrangement joins TRBV12-3 or TRBV12-4 to TRBJ2-3, with 10 bases matching TRBD1. The CDR3 covers 15 residues. After removal of 5 bases from V and 3 bases from J, the junction contained 5 bases not matched to a gene. The CDR3 DNA reads TGTGCCAGCAGTGACCGGGACAGGGGAACAGATACGCAGTATTTT. As protein: CASSDRDRGTDTQYF.

V and J are TRBV7-2 and TRBJ2-5, with D possibly being TRBD2 (5 bases). The CDR3 has 12 amino acids. V was cut by 5 bases and J by 11 bases, with 15 bases left in between. Germline-derived CDR1 and CDR2 are SGHTA and FQGNSA. The CDR3 region is CASSPYKGEQYF. The DNA of the CDR3 is TGTGCCAGCAGCCCCTACAAGGGAGAGCAGTACTTC.

This clonotype was counted between two and nine times. The chain recombines TRBV7-2 with TRBJ2-3; 8 nucleotides match TRBD2. With 5 bases clipped from V and 9 bases from J, the junction kept 10 bases outside the gene matches. The CDR3 loop spans 14 amino acids. Germline V gene lookup returns CDR1 SGHTA and CDR2 FQGNSA. CDR3 sequence (DNA): TGTGCCAGCAGCCCGGGACTAGAGGAGCAGACGCAGTATTTT. Translated: CASSPGLEEQTQYF.

This chain joins TRBV29-1 and TRBJ2-7; 9 positions match TRBD1. The V gene end was trimmed by 3 bases and the J gene end by 2 bases; junction bases not matched to a gene: 11. The length of the CDR3 is 16 residues. Germline V gives CDR1 SQVTM, CDR2 ANQGSEA. CDR3 region: CSVDLRFGQGTYEQYF. DNA of the CDR3: TGCAGCGTTGACCTCCGATTTGGACAGGGGACCTACGAGCAGTACTTC.

This clonotype was seen more than once but under ten times. This rearrangement joins TRBV7-9 to TRBJ2-4; TRBD1 might be the D (6 bases). Germline V gene sequence: CDR1 SEHNR, CDR2 FQNEAQ (reference sequence). The CDR3 has 14 residues. Trimming cost V 3 bases and J 8 bases, with 14 bases left between them. CDR3 coding DNA: TGTGCCAGCAGCTTTAACAGGGAGTGGGACATTCAGTACTTC. Translation: CASSFNREWDIQYF.

This clonotype has more than one count but fewer than ten. The chain uses TRBV5-1 and TRBJ2-1; D call uncertain. The CDR3 runs 16 residues. Germline CDR1 is SGHRS and CDR2 is YFSETQ. V shed 0 bases and J shed 4 bases, with 14 bases lying between them. The CDR3 sequence is CASSLGLAATYNEQFF. The CDR3 DNA follows: TGCGCCAGCAGCTTGGGTTTGGCAGCTACTTACAATGAGCAGTTCTTC.

Many counts were recorded for this clonotype. V gene TRBV7-9 combines with J gene TRBJ2-1; TRBD2 aligns across 9 bases. The CDR3 runs 16 residues. Unmatched junction bases numbered 11, after V lost 5 bases and J lost 6 bases. The germline V gene has CDR1 SEHNR and CDR2 FQNEAQ (reference sequence). CDR3 bases: TGTGCCAGCAGCCCCGTTAGCGGGAGTCAAGCCAATGAGCAGTTCTTC. Translating gives CASSPVSGSQANEQFF.

This clonotype has only a few counts. This chain links TRBV12-3 or TRBV12-4 with TRBJ2-4; 11 bases line up with TRBD2. The J call may be wrong; the DNA end is better matched by TRBJ2-7. There are 16 residues in the CDR3. In DNA, the CDR3 is TGTGCCAGCAGTTTAGGTCTAGCGGGAGGCAAGGACGAGCAGTACTTC. Encoded protein: CASSLGLAGGKDEQYF.

V usage is TRBV7-6 and J usage is TRBJ2-7; 9 nucleotides match TRBD2. Germline values: CDR1 SGHVS, CDR2 FNYEAQ. Losses at the gene ends were 1 base for V and 5 bases for J; bases not matched to a gene: 12. The length of the CDR3 is 17 residues. CDR3 sequence reads: CASSLGGGRAMFDEQYF. CDR3 nucleotide sequence: TGTGCCAGCAGCTTAGGCGGCGGGAGGGCCATGTTCGACGAGCAGTACTTC.

This clonotype has at least ten counts. The chain recombines TRBV5-1 with TRBJ2-1; a possible D gene is TRBD1 (5 bases). This CDR3 contains 15 residues. Trimming took 0 bases from V and 4 from J, leaving 11 bases between them. Germline V CDR1 and CDR2: SGHRS, YFSETQ. The CDR3 sequence: CASSLGQGIYNEQFF. The CDR3 DNA follows: TGCGCCAGCAGCTTGGGGCAGGGAATATACAATGAGCAGTTCTTC.

This clonotype was counted between two and nine times. In DNA, the CDR3 is TGTGCCAGCAGACGGGGGGATCAGCCCCAGCATTTT. Amino acid sequence: CASRRGDQPQHF. The genes are TRBV12-3 or TRBV12-4 and TRBJ1-5, with TRBD1 as a possible D gene (5 bases). V dropped 6 bases and J dropped 5 bases, with 8 bases sitting between them. The CDR3 sequence is 12 residues long.

This chain links TRBV5-4 with TRBJ2-4, with 7 bases lining up with TRBD2. After removal of 2 bases from V and 1 base from J, the junction contained 9 bases not matched to a gene. The CDR3 is 17 amino acids. Germline lookup yields CDR1 SGHNT and CDR2 YYREEE (reference sequence). Written as DNA, the CDR3 is TGTGCCAGCAGCTTAGAGGCGGGAGAGTGGGCCAAAAACATTCAGTACTTC. As protein: CASSLEAGEWAKNIQYF.

The rearrangement links TRBV7-2 to TRBJ2-2, with no clear D. The V end lost 1 base, the J end lost 0 bases, and 6 bases lay between the germline ends. The CDR3 contains 15 residues. The germline V gene encodes CDR1 SGHTA and CDR2 FQGNSA. The CDR3 spells CASSLVWANTGELFF. Here the CDR3 DNA reads TGTGCCAGCAGCTTAGTTTGGGCGAACACCGGGGAGCTGTTTTTT.

This sequence joins TRBV6-6 and TRBJ2-1; 9 nucleotides align to TRBD2. J gave up 8 bases and V 2 bases, and 7 bases lay outside the gene matches. The CDR3 is 15 amino acids. CDR1 and CDR2 from the germline V gene are MNHNY and SVGAGI (reference sequence). The CDR3: CASSYPSGARDEQFF. In DNA form, the CDR3 reads TGTGCCAGCAGTTACCCTAGCGGGGCTAGGGATGAGCAGTTCTTC.

This clonotype has only a few counts. The rearrangement joins TRBV20-1 to TRBJ2-1; 7 bases align to TRBD1. V was pared by 3 bases and J by 4 bases, with 9 bases of the junction left unmatched. Germline CDR1 DFQATT, CDR2 SNEGSKA (reference sequence). This CDR3 is 15 amino acids long. This CDR3 is CSASWWARGYNEQFF. The DNA of the CDR3 is TGCAGTGCTAGCTGGTGGGCCAGGGGGTACAATGAGCAGTTCTTC.

CDR3 nucleotide sequence: TGTGCCAGCAGCATGGCCGGGACTAGCGGGAGGGCAGTGCAGTTCTTC. Encoded protein: CASSMAGTSGRAVQFF. The V call is TRBV28, the J call TRBJ2-1, with 16 positions matching TRBD2. The CDR3 is made up of 16 amino acids. CDR1 and CDR2 (germline): MDHEN, SYDVKM. After removal of 6 bases from V and 12 bases from J, the junction contained 11 bases not matched to a gene.

This chain connects TRBV6-5 to TRBJ1-2; D remains ambiguous. V was pared by 2 bases and J by 8 bases, with 9 bases between. The CDR3 covers 12 residues. The germline V gene has CDR1 MNHEY and CDR2 SVGAGI. In DNA, the CDR3 is TGTGCCAGCAGTTACGGACCGGGGGGCTACACCTTC. Translating it yields CASSYGPGGYTF.

The chain has TRBV12-3 or TRBV12-4 and TRBJ2-1, with 8 bases matching TRBD2. Trimming took 2 bases from V and 5 from J; bases not matched to a gene: 8. The CDR3 consists of 16 residues. This chain's CDR3 is CASSLLGLAKDNEQFF. DNA of the CDR3: TGTGCCAGCAGTTTACTTGGACTAGCTAAAGACAATGAGCAGTTCTTC.

Notes on this clonotype: No conserved phenylalanine or tryptophan is present at the end of the CDR3, so a read error is the likely explanation. This chain uses TRBV30 with TRBJ1-2, with D maybe TRBD1 (5 bases). The ends were cut back, 0 bases at V and 1 base at J, with 12 bases in the middle. This CDR3 comprises 15 residues. In germline, CDR1 is GTSNPN, CDR2 SVGIG (reference sequence). CDR3 amino acids: CAWSVGAAFNYGYTS. The CDR3 DNA reads as TGTGCCTGGAGTGTAGGGGCTGCGTTTAACTATGGCTACACCTCC.

A few counts support this clonotype. The genes are TRBV7-9 and TRBJ2-1; 8 bases map to TRBD1. V shed 6 bases, J shed 4 bases, and the junction held 8 bases outside the gene matches. This CDR3 region has 15 residues. The V gene's germline CDR1 is SEHNR and CDR2 FQNEAQ (reference sequence). This CDR3 reads CASRLPGQGYNEQFF. The CDR3, as DNA: TGTGCCAGCAGATTACCAGGACAGGGATACAATGAGCAGTTCTTC. Using reference TRBV7-9 and TRBJ2-1 for the parts outside the CDR3, the full variable domain is DTGVSQNPRHKITKRGQNVTFRCDPISEHNRLYWYRQTLGQGPEFLTYFQNEAQLEKSRLLSDRFSAERPKGSFSTLEIQRTEQGDSAMYLCASRLPGQGYNEQFFGPGTRLTVL.

V gene TRBV4-1 combines with J gene TRBJ2-5; a weak D match, TRBD2 (5 bases). Between the trimmed V and J ends, which lost 4 bases and 11 bases, there was a span of 17 bases. Germline V CDR1 and CDR2: MGHRA, YSYEKL. This CDR3 is built from 13 residues. In DNA form, the CDR3 reads TGCGCCAGCAGCCCACGGTGGAGAGGCGGGCAGTACTTC. Amino acids: CASSPRWRGGQYF.

This clonotype was observed a few times. One end of the junction fails to match germline, which may point to a read error. The chain joins TRBV7-7 to TRBJ2-3; D gene uncertain. CDR3 size: 15 residues. Looked up from germline, CDR1 is SSHAT and CDR2 is FNYEAQ (reference sequence). The CDR3 nucleotides are TGTGCTAGCAGCTCATCCATGGTGGGCACAGATACGCAGTATTTT. Its translation: CASSSSMVGTDTQYF.

The gene calls are TRBV11-2 and TRBJ2-7; 12 bases map to TRBD2. TRBJ2-5 explains the end of the DNA better; the J call may be wrong. Per germline, CDR1 SGHAT and CDR2 FQNNGV. There are 17 residues in the CDR3. As DNA, the CDR3 is TGTGCCAGCAGCTCCCCGTCGACTAGCGGGAGTTATGAGACCCAGTACTTC. Amino acid sequence: CASSSPSTSGSYETQYF.